What follows are 6 T cell receptor beta chains derived from one specimen sequenced in a study of OX40 agonist ivuxolimab in advanced cancers. The data were produced by immunoSEQ multiplex PCR, yet TCRdb's version contains in-frame clones alone and is incomplete. This repertoire shows 30,000 to 40,000 clones, roughly three quarters found once; its top ten account for about 14%. Specimen: CD4+ or CD8+ T cells sorted from blood, collected in a trial of the OX40 agonist ivuxolimab. Source of these receptors: an adult with an advanced solid tumor such as melanoma, head and neck, liver or kidney cancer.

V usage is TRBV5-4 and J usage is TRBJ2-7; TRBD1 agrees at 7 bases. Germline V gives CDR1 SGHNT, CDR2 YYREEE (reference sequence). Trimming removed 4 bases from V and 0 bases from J; junction bases left unmatched: 4. The CDR3 has 14 amino acids. This chain's CDR3 is CASSRTGSSYEQYF. As DNA, the CDR3 is TGTGCCAGCAGCCGGACAGGTAGCTCCTACGAGCAGTACTTC.

V and J are TRBV7-8 and TRBJ1-1; D remains unclear. Germline loops: CDR1 SGHVS, CDR2 FQNEAQ. CDR3 size: 13 residues. Trimming shortened V by 1 base and J by 12 bases, and 15 bases separated the two germline ends. Here the CDR3 reads CASSLVLLARPFF. CDR3 DNA sequence: TGTGCCAGCAGCTTAGTGTTGTTGGCGCGGCCTTTCTTT.

The rearrangement links TRBV7-2 to TRBJ2-3, with 9 nucleotides matching TRBD2. The trim removed 5 bases at V and 4 bases at J, leaving 10 bases unmatched. CDR3 size: 16 residues. The V gene's germline CDR1 is SGHTA and CDR2 FQGNSA. CDR3 sequence: CASSPRGSGRSDTQYF. The CDR3 DNA sequence: TGTGCCAGCAGCCCCCGGGGTAGCGGGAGATCAGATACGCAGTATTTT.

To note about this clone: The sample carries other DNA sequences with the same CDR3. V and J are TRBV5-4 and TRBJ1-6, with 8 bases identical to TRBD1. From germline, CDR1 is SGHNT and CDR2 YYREEE (reference sequence). After removal of 2 bases from V and 6 bases from J, the junction contained 4 bases not matched to a gene. The CDR3 has 15 amino acids. The CDR3 DNA is TGTGCCAGCAGCTTCGGGACAGGTCTTAATTCACCCCTCCACTTT. This encodes CASSFGTGLNSPLHF.

The V and J genes are TRBV7-9 and TRBJ2-6; D remains ambiguous. The ends were cut back, 4 bases at V and 6 bases at J, with 13 bases in the middle. The CDR3 sequence is 15 residues long. Germline CDR1 SEHNR, CDR2 FQNEAQ (reference sequence). CDR3 DNA sequence: TGTGCCAGCAGCTCTAGGGATCGTGAGGCCAACGTCCTGACTTTC. This translates into CASSSRDREANVLTF.

This clone was detected only once. The rearrangement joins TRBV7-2 to TRBJ1-5; D unresolved. Germline lookup yields CDR1 SGHTA and CDR2 FQGNSA. The V gene lost 2 bases and the J gene lost 4 bases, with 12 bases spanning the gap. The CDR3 is made up of 15 amino acids. Here the CDR3 reads CASSLMPGPNQPQHF. The DNA of the CDR3 is TGTGCCAGCAGCTTAATGCCAGGACCTAATCAGCCCCAGCATTTT.